This note documents a single TCR beta chain sequence. This clonotype was picked up many times. Its antigen is unknown. One base away there is no much larger clone; base qualities are not given. Inclusive of the bounding cysteine and phenylalanine, the CDR3 is 15 residues long. Left in the record is the CDR3 DNA by itself, 45 bases read in frame from the first base. Taken with the paper, the label for time point translates to: patch test 1, 2 weeks after DPC sensitization. In light of the paper, this sample's treatment or condition label describes: therapeutic diphenylcyclopropenone sensitization with weekly scalp DPC. Blood at each patch-test visit was drawn before the patch test was applied. Patients were eligible if aged 18 to 70, diagnosed with alopecia and judged suitable for DPC therapy, and pregnant patients were excluded. Total RNA was extracted from unfractionated whole blood that had been collected in Tempus Blood RNA tubes.

This specimen belongs to a study of human T cells and chemical hapten exposure (dated by TCRdb to about 2021). Regarding the study in general: For sensitization, 2% DPC in acetone was applied to a 2 cm by 2 cm area of upper inner arm skin. Patients additionally received weekly therapeutic DPC doses to the scalp throughout the approximately 24-week study period. The study tracked peripheral blood TCR repertoire changes in vivo during primary and secondary sensitization to the hapten diphenylcyclopropenone (DPC) in alopecia patients. Patch tests used Finn chambers with 0.01% DPC on the upper back, scored after 6 days by International Contact Dermatitis Research Group standards. For TCR sequencing, blood came from 25 to 35 alopecia patients at anywhere from one to four time points (pre-sensitization, 2, 6 and 24 weeks). Blood was sampled from patients pre-sensitization (week 0) and at 2, 6 and about 24 weeks after DPC sensitization. The libraries were sequenced as a pool, and the TCR yield per sample differed mostly because of small variations in library volumes within the pool. The patient cohort, mostly female, included alopecia areata with under or over 50% scalp involvement, alopecia totalis and alopecia universalis. What the authors observed across the whole study: A positive correlation was found between the number of PT1 expanded TCRs and patch test score, with significance reached at thresholds 8, 16 and 32 but not 4. Repeated subsampling changed both the strength of the expansion versus patch-test correlation and the threshold at which that correlation became significant. All patients had alopecia, a presumed autoimmune disease, so their immune response might differ from that of healthy individuals. Compared with pre-sensitization or healthy control sets, expanded TCRs formed significantly more large CDR3 similarity clusters, which is consistent with antigen-driven responses. DPC sensitization did not change the number of TCRs with a frequency above 1 in 1000, and there was no evidence of changes in global repertoire structure.

To prepare the library, RACE was applied. The instrument given in TCRdb is NextSeq 500. Library preparation attached unique molecular identifiers to individual cDNA molecules for quantitative, reproducible TCR counting. Both TCR alpha and TCR beta chains were sequenced from each blood RNA sample. In the paper's pipeline: The median number of TCRs per sample was roughly 98,000, ranging from roughly 23,224 to 690,600. The Decombinator software suite was used to annotate V, J and CDR3 in the TCR reads. To make PS versus PT1 abundance plots, every sample was subsampled to the same number of TCRs (28,000). TCRs were defined as expanded if absent before sensitization and observed at least eight times at the 2-week time point. TCRdb applied fastp at Q25 and MiXCR to the public reads, then kept only in-frame beta chains. Each entry is one CDR3 protein sequence, shown with its most common DNA and genes. These V and J calls originate from TCRdb's pipeline instead of the authors' own analysis. For this sample the table gives roughly 80,000 distinct CDR3 sequences, of which 9.5% to 12% were detected only once. Clones ranked in the top ten supply 4% to 5.5% of the sample.

Sample: whole blood, taken in connection with sensitization to the hapten diphenylcyclopropenone (DPC). The sequence links TRBV21-1 to TRBJ1-2; the table names TRBD1, a call not compared with the DNA. TRBV21-1 is shown as a pseudogene. The clonotype was recovered from a woman aged 45-59 years with alopecia areata. Some clones in this sample may be carry-over from other donors' samples. The DNA sequence is as follows: TGTGCCAGCAGTGGAACAGGGGGCGCGATCCATGGCTACACCTTC. This gives the protein CASSGTGGAIHGYTF.